A selection of T cell receptor beta chains follows, all from one sample in a study of blood T cell repertoires in COVID-19. Sequencing used immunoSEQ multiplex PCR; TCRdb keeps in-frame clones, though not all of them. The sample holds 250,000 to 400,000 clones, around 90% seen once. Sequenced: peripheral blood. The receptors were sampled from a woman aged 25 to 39 with COVID-19, enrolled during active disease. The CDR3 runs from the conserved cysteine through the conserved F or W. The order of the fields is D gene, J gene, clone size, V gene, CDR3 protein, CDR3 DNA. A D gene is named only where the DNA matches it firmly. Rows may omit the clone size; those that give it use once, few, many or a size class.

D gene: .
J gene: TRBJ1-5
clone size: once
V gene: TRBV19
CDR3 protein: CASTTGYYSNQPQHF
CDR3 DNA: TGTGCCAGTACCACCGGCTACTATAGCAATCAGCCCCAGCATTTT

D gene: TRBD2
J gene: TRBJ2-3
clone size: .
V gene: TRBV5-4
CDR3 protein: CASSLTSGRQADTQYF
CDR3 DNA: TGTGCCAGCAGCCTAACTAGCGGGAGGCAGGCAGATACGCAGTATTTT

D gene: .
J gene: TRBJ2-1
clone size: .
V gene: TRBV6-5
CDR3 protein: CASRRGTQLNNEQFF
CDR3 DNA: TGTGCCAGCAGAAGGGGGACCCAGCTAAACAATGAGCAGTTCTTC

D gene: .
J gene: TRBJ1-5
clone size: .
V gene: TRBV2
CDR3 protein: CASSERLHQPQHF
CDR3 DNA: TGTGCCAGCAGTGAGAGGTTGCATCAGCCCCAGCATTTT

D gene: .
J gene: TRBJ2-5
clone size: .
V gene: TRBV2
CDR3 protein: CASKLRTVQETQYF
CDR3 DNA: TGTGCCAGCAAGCTACGGACAGTTCAAGAGACCCAGTACTTC

D gene: TRBD1
J gene: TRBJ1-3
clone size: once
V gene: TRBV7-8
CDR3 protein: CASSFGTVSGNTIYF
CDR3 DNA: TGTGCCAGCAGCTTTGGGACAGTCTCTGGAAACACCATATATTTT

D gene: .
J gene: TRBJ2-7
clone size: .
V gene: TRBV18
CDR3 protein: CASSSRQGRDEQYF
CDR3 DNA: TGTGCCAGCTCATCTCGACAGGGGAGGGACGAGCAGTACTTC

D gene: TRBD1
J gene: TRBJ2-3
clone size: .
V gene: TRBV7-3
CDR3 protein: CASSLRQGAPGFADTQYF
CDR3 DNA: TGTGCCAGCAGCTTAAGGCAGGGGGCGCCCGGTTTCGCAGATACGCAGTATTTT

D gene: .
J gene: TRBJ1-2
clone size: .
V gene: TRBV19
CDR3 protein: CASRQVIEAYGYTF
CDR3 DNA: TGTGCCAGTAGACAGGTCATCGAGGCCTATGGCTACACCTTC

D gene: .
J gene: TRBJ1-1
clone size: .
V gene: TRBV30
CDR3 protein: CAWSVGSGDTEAFF
CDR3 DNA: TGTGCCTGGAGTGTAGGGTCAGGGGACACTGAAGCTTTCTTT

D gene: .
J gene: TRBJ1-5
clone size: .
V gene: TRBV7-9
CDR3 protein: CASSLGGSSNQPQHF
CDR3 DNA: TGTGCCAGCAGCCTGGGGGGATCTAGCAATCAGCCCCAGCATTTT

D gene: TRBD1
J gene: TRBJ1-5
clone size: .
V gene: TRBV20-1
CDR3 protein: CSASDGRDRGLEQPQHF
CDR3 DNA: TGCAGTGCTAGTGACGGTCGGGACAGGGGGCTGGAGCAGCCCCAGCATTTT

D gene: .
J gene: TRBJ1-1
clone size: .
V gene: TRBV4-1
CDR3 protein: CASSPTRQAGTNTEAFF
CDR3 DNA: TGCGCCAGCAGCCCAACAAGACAAGCGGGGACGAACACTGAAGCTTTCTTT

D gene: .
J gene: TRBJ2-2
clone size: .
V gene: TRBV11-2
CDR3 protein: CASRTGVPGELFF
CDR3 DNA: TGTGCCAGCAGGACGGGAGTCCCCGGGGAGCTGTTTTTT

D gene: TRBD1
J gene: TRBJ1-1
clone size: few
V gene: TRBV10-1
CDR3 protein: CASRAGGETEAFF
CDR3 DNA: TGCGCCAGCAGGGCAGGGGGCGAAACTGAAGCTTTCTTT

D gene: TRBD2
J gene: TRBJ2-1
clone size: .
V gene: TRBV7-9
CDR3 protein: CASSFVLAGGRNEQFF
CDR3 DNA: TGTGCCAGCAGCTTCGTCCTAGCGGGAGGACGGAATGAGCAGTTCTTC

D gene: TRBD1
J gene: TRBJ1-6
clone size: once
V gene: TRBV27
CDR3 protein: CASRRDETTGDNSPLHF
CDR3 DNA: TGTGCCAGCAGGAGGGACGAAACAACAGGGGATAATTCACCCCTCCACTTT

D gene: .
J gene: TRBJ2-2
clone size: .
V gene: TRBV20-1
CDR3 protein: CSASRGSTGELFF
CDR3 DNA: TGCAGTGCTAGTCGAGGGAGCACCGGGGAGCTGTTTTTT

D gene: .
J gene: TRBJ2-1
clone size: .
V gene: TRBV14
CDR3 protein: CASSQSSRRSSYNEQFF
CDR3 DNA: TGTGCCAGCAGCCAGTCCTCTCGGCGGAGCTCCTACAATGAGCAGTTCTTC

D gene: .
J gene: TRBJ2-6
clone size: .
V gene: TRBV7-2
CDR3 protein: CASSLGPVAVGANVLTF
CDR3 DNA: TGTGCCAGCAGCTTAGGGCCGGTAGCAGTTGGGGCCAACGTCCTGACTTTC

D gene: TRBD1
J gene: TRBJ1-5
clone size: .
V gene: TRBV2
CDR3 protein: CASSERDRVTQPQHF
CDR3 DNA: TGTGCCAGCAGTGAACGGGACAGGGTAACTCAGCCCCAGCATTTT

D gene: .
J gene: TRBJ2-1
clone size: .
V gene: TRBV6-5
CDR3 protein: CASSPARLVFHEQFF
CDR3 DNA: TGTGCCAGCAGCCCCGCCCGACTAGTTTTCCATGAGCAGTTCTTC

D gene: .
J gene: TRBJ1-4
clone size: .
V gene: TRBV5-1
CDR3 protein: CASSSGTPNEKLFF
CDR3 DNA: TGCGCCAGCAGCTCGGGAACCCCTAATGAAAAACTGTTTTTT

D gene: .
J gene: TRBJ2-1
clone size: .
V gene: TRBV11-2
CDR3 protein: CASSQVGGASGFYNEQFF
CDR3 DNA: TGTGCCAGCAGCCAAGTAGGGGGTGCCTCGGGGTTCTACAATGAGCAGTTCTTC

D gene: .
J gene: TRBJ2-1
clone size: .
V gene: TRBV14
CDR3 protein: CASSPYGQTPADEQFF
CDR3 DNA: TGTGCCAGCAGCCCCTACGGACAGACACCGGCGGATGAGCAGTTCTTC

D gene: TRBD1
J gene: TRBJ1-1
clone size: .
V gene: TRBV10-3
CDR3 protein: CAISRGQGGGNTEAFF
CDR3 DNA: TGTGCCATCAGCCGAGGACAGGGTGGTGGGAACACTGAAGCTTTCTTT

D gene: TRBD2
J gene: TRBJ2-2
clone size: .
V gene: TRBV4-1
CDR3 protein: CASSLKTSGVTNTGELFF
CDR3 DNA: TGCGCCAGCAGCCTAAAAACTAGCGGGGTAACGAACACCGGGGAGCTGTTTTTT

D gene: .
J gene: TRBJ1-1
clone size: .
V gene: TRBV11-3
CDR3 protein: CASSGGEGTEAFF
CDR3 DNA: TGTGCCAGCAGCGGGGGGGAAGGAACTGAAGCTTTCTTT

D gene: .
J gene: TRBJ2-3
clone size: .
V gene: TRBV7-6
CDR3 protein: CASSLGRGSSTGNTDTQYF
CDR3 DNA: TGTGCCAGCAGCTTAGGGAGGGGCAGCTCTACGGGCAACACAGATACGCAGTATTTT

D gene: TRBD1
J gene: TRBJ2-2
clone size: .
V gene: TRBV6-5
CDR3 protein: CASSGQGAGELFF
CDR3 DNA: TGTGCCAGCAGCGGACAGGGGGCCGGGGAGCTGTTTTTT

D gene: .
J gene: TRBJ1-1
clone size: few
V gene: TRBV28
CDR3 protein: CASSSGGVTEAFF
CDR3 DNA: TGTGCCAGCAGTTCCGGGGGAGTCACTGAAGCTTTCTTT

D gene: TRBD1
J gene: TRBJ2-5
clone size: .
V gene: TRBV5-1
CDR3 protein: CASSPRTGGNQETQYF
CDR3 DNA: TGCGCCAGCAGCCCCCGGACAGGGGGTAACCAAGAGACCCAGTACTTC

D gene: TRBD1
J gene: TRBJ1-1
clone size: few
V gene: TRBV6-5
CDR3 protein: CAATGARDTEAFF
CDR3 DNA: TGTGCCGCGACAGGGGCCAGGGACACTGAAGCTTTCTTT

D gene: .
J gene: TRBJ1-1
clone size: .
V gene: TRBV27
CDR3 protein: CASSLRGMNTEAFF
CDR3 DNA: TGTGCCAGCAGTTTACGCGGAATGAACACTGAAGCTTTCTTT

D gene: .
J gene: TRBJ2-7
clone size: .
V gene: TRBV7-9
CDR3 protein: CASSSTVSYEQYF
CDR3 DNA: TGTGCCAGCAGCTCTACAGTCTCCTACGAGCAGTACTTC

D gene: TRBD1
J gene: TRBJ1-3
clone size: .
V gene: TRBV7-9
CDR3 protein: CASSPPTGAAGNTIYF
CDR3 DNA: TGTGCCAGCAGCCCTCCGACAGGGGCCGCAGGAAACACCATATATTTT

D gene: TRBD2
J gene: TRBJ2-1
clone size: once
V gene: TRBV11-2
CDR3 protein: CASSPRAGGPFNRYNEQFF
CDR3 DNA: TGTGCCAGCAGCCCCCGAGCGGGAGGGCCTTTCAACCGCTACAATGAGCAGTTCTTC

D gene: .
J gene: TRBJ1-3
clone size: .
V gene: TRBV6-1
CDR3 protein: CASSDRLHSGNTIYF
CDR3 DNA: TGTGCCAGCAGTGACAGACTCCACTCTGGAAACACCATATATTTT

D gene: .
J gene: TRBJ1-2
clone size: .
V gene: TRBV5-1
CDR3 protein: CASSSPDGTPRDYGYTF
CDR3 DNA: TGCGCCAGCAGCTCGCCAGACGGGACACCCCGAGACTATGGCTACACCTTC

D gene: .
J gene: TRBJ1-5
clone size: .
V gene: TRBV10-3
CDR3 protein: CAIRQGGDQPQHF
CDR3 DNA: TGTGCCATCAGGCAGGGCGGCGATCAGCCCCAGCATTTT